The 21 T cell receptor beta chains given below trace back to one sample, sequenced in a study of blood T cell repertoires in COVID-19 (dated by TCRdb to the early 2020s). Library prep was done by the immunoSEQ multiplex PCR assay. What TCRdb holds here is the immuneACCESS table cut down to in-frame rearrangements. Part of the clones is not present; checked against another copy, under half of the missing clones reflect an unresolved V gene, and the others are unexplained. The sample table shows roughly 350,000 clones, and around 87% are seen once. Clones ranked in the top ten supply 10% of the sample. The sequencing sample was made of peripheral blood. These receptors were taken from a woman between 25 and 40 years old with COVID-19, enrolled during active disease.

The chain carries TRBV12-2 and TRBJ2-3; whether TRBD2, the table's D call, matches the DNA was not checked. TRBV12-2 is labeled a pseudogene. CDR3 size: 17 residues. CDR3 amino acids: CASRQAGQGPGGDTQYF. The CDR3 DNA is TGTGCAAGTCGCCAGGCGGGGCAGGGTCCGGGCGGGGATACGCAGTATTTT.

The chain employs TRBV14 and TRBJ2-5; 7 bases align to TRBD1. Per the germline V gene, CDR1 is SGHDN and CDR2 is FVKESK. The J segment lost 5 bases and the V segment lost 3 bases, leaving 6 bases of the junction unmatched. This CDR3 region has 14 residues. CDR3 DNA: TGTGCCAGCAGCCAGAGACAGGGCTGGGAGACCCAGTACTTC. Its translation is CASSQRQGWETQYF.

Only one count was recorded for this clone. The chain joins TRBV28 to TRBJ2-7, with D possibly matching TRBD1 (6 bases). Germline V gene lookup returns CDR1 MDHEN and CDR2 SYDVKM. The CDR3 is 15 amino acids. Trimming took off 0 bases at V and 7 bases at J, with 16 bases between the two ends. Here the CDR3 DNA reads TGTGCCAGCAGTTTATGGGGGCAGGGCCAGGGGGAGCAGTACTTC. Translating it yields CASSLWGQGQGEQYF.

CDR3 nucleotide sequence: TGTGCCAGCAGTGATCGTTTAACAGGGAGCACAGATACGCAGTATTTT. This translates into CASSDRLTGSTDTQYF. The chain links TRBV6-1 to TRBJ2-3; D is perhaps TRBD1 (6 bases). Germline V gene sequence: CDR1 MNHNS, CDR2 SASEGT. The CDR3 covers 16 residues. V lost 3 bases and J lost 0, with 13 bases in between.

The genes are TRBV19 and TRBJ2-3, with 7 bases that match TRBD2. J lost 0 bases, V lost 7 bases, and 16 bases had no gene match. The germline V gene has CDR1 LNHDA and CDR2 SQIVND (reference sequence). CDR3 size: 18 residues. CDR3 loop: CASTGEGGIYPSTDTQYF. For the CDR3, the DNA is TGTGCCAGTACCGGCGAGGGAGGGATATATCCTAGCACAGATACGCAGTATTTT.

V gene TRBV29-1 combines with J gene TRBJ2-6; D is perhaps TRBD2 (5 bases). Germline assignment: CDR1 SQVTM and CDR2 ANQGSEA. Between the trimmed V and J ends, which lost 1 base and 2 bases, there was a span of 9 bases. CDR3 length: 15 residues. As DNA, the CDR3 is TGCAGCGTTGAAGGTGGAGGAGCTGGGGCCAACGTCCTGACTTTC. As protein: CSVEGGGAGANVLTF.

Of note for this clone: The junction departs from germline at one end; a sequencing error may be responsible. The chain couples TRBV23-1 to TRBJ1-4; possibly TRBD1 for D (5 bases). TRBV23-1 is sorted into the ORF group, with uncertain function. The CDR3 loop spans 13 amino acids. The CDR3: CASSPRDGEKLFF. CDR3 in DNA: TGCGCCAGTAGTCCCAGGGATGGAGAAAAACTGTTTTTT.

The table lists this clone with a count of one. V gene TRBV2 combines with J gene TRBJ1-2, with TRBD1 identical over 7 bases. The CDR3 length is 12 residues. The germline CDR1 and CDR2 sequences are SNHLY and FYNNEI. After removal of 9 bases from V and 4 bases from J, the junction contained 5 bases not matched to a gene. CDR3 bases: TGTGCCAGTACGCGACAGGGCTATGGCTACACCTTC. Protein: CASTRQGYGYTF.

The genes are TRBV7-9 and TRBJ2-7; D is undetermined. Per the germline V gene, CDR1 is SEHNR and CDR2 is FQNEAQ (reference sequence). The V end lost 5 bases, the J end lost 6 bases, and 11 bases lay between the germline ends. This CDR3 is built from 12 residues. CDR3 amino acids: CASSLPQREQYF. CDR3 sequence (DNA): TGTGCCAGCAGCCTCCCCCAGCGCGAGCAGTACTTC.

The chain carries TRBV19 and TRBJ1-1, with a possible D match to TRBD1 (6 bases). The ends were cut back, 8 bases at V and 3 bases at J, with 10 bases in the middle. The CDR3 totals 12 residues. Germline V CDR1 and CDR2: LNHDA, SQIVND (reference sequence). This chain's CDR3 is CASGQSYTEAFF. The CDR3 DNA sequence: TGTGCCAGTGGACAGTCCTACACTGAAGCTTTCTTT.

This chain links TRBV5-1 with TRBJ1-2; possibly TRBD1 for D (5 bases). Germline CDR1 reads SGHRS; CDR2 reads YFSETQ. The V end was cut by 0 bases, the J end by 4 bases, with 22 bases between. The CDR3 is made up of 18 amino acids. The CDR3 nucleotides are TGCGCCAGCAGCTTGGCTGGTGGTTCGGGGGAAGGGTCCTATGGCTACACCTTC. Translation gives CASSLAGGSGEGSYGYTF.

This CDR3 is CSVERDFTGELFF. CDR3 nucleotides: TGCAGCGTTGAAAGGGACTTTACCGGGGAGCTGTTTTTT. The rearrangement uses TRBV29-1 and TRBJ2-2; the D gene is possibly TRBD2 (6 bases). Germline V lookup: CDR1 SQVTM, CDR2 ANQGSEA. V lost 2 bases and J lost 5, with 9 bases in between. The CDR3 totals 13 residues.

The chain employs TRBV28 and TRBJ2-5; 12 bases line up with TRBD2. The CDR3 covers 15 residues. V lost 4 bases to trimming and J lost 5 bases; unmatched junction nucleotides: 5. Germline-derived CDR1 and CDR2 are MDHEN and SYDVKM. The CDR3 sequence is CASSWTSGTGETQYF. The CDR3 DNA sequence: TGTGCCAGCAGTTGGACTAGCGGGACGGGGGAGACCCAGTACTTC.

V gene TRBV5-4 combines with J gene TRBJ1-6; TRBD1 matches 8 bases. V was clipped by 4 bases and J by 8 bases; unmatched bases: 2. Germline V CDR1 and CDR2: SGHNT, YYREEE (reference sequence). The CDR3 has 13 amino acids. CDR3 coding DNA: TGTGCCAGCAGCCGGGACAGGTATTCACCCCTCCACTTT. This encodes CASSRDRYSPLHF.

The V gene is TRBV19, the J gene TRBJ2-7; D gene unclear. The CDR3 loop spans 13 amino acids. Trimming stripped 6 bases from V and 4 bases from J, with 13 bases between. Looked up from germline, CDR1 is LNHDA and CDR2 is SQIVND (reference sequence). CDR3 sequence (DNA): TGTGCCAGTAGCCAAGTGCGCTTTTACGAGCAGTACTTC. This sequence encodes CASSQVRFYEQYF.

Note on this clone: The same CDR3 also results from other DNA sequences found in this sample. CDR3 sequence: CASSVVGGEQYF. DNA of the CDR3: TGTGCCAGCAGCGTAGTAGGGGGCGAGCAGTACTTC. The V and J genes are TRBV9 and TRBJ2-7, with D possibly being TRBD1 (6 bases). The CDR3 loop spans 12 amino acids. CDR1 is SGDLS and CDR2 is YYNGEE in the germline V gene. With 0 bases removed from V and 6 bases from J, the gap between germline ends came to 7 bases.

This clone is a singleton in its sample. The rearrangement links TRBV7-9 to TRBJ2-7; 7 nucleotides align to TRBD2. Germline V CDR1 and CDR2: SEHNR, FQNEAQ (reference sequence). After removal of 5 bases from V and 3 bases from J, the junction contained 4 bases not matched to a gene. The CDR3 covers 13 residues. CDR3 protein: CASSQGGDYEQYF. DNA of the CDR3: TGTGCCAGCAGCCAGGGAGGGGACTACGAGCAGTACTTC.

The chain combines TRBV10-2 with TRBJ2-7; 7 bases agree with TRBD1. CDR1 and CDR2 from the germline V gene are WSHSY and SAAADI. Germline trimming cut 0 bases from V and 4 bases from J; bases unmatched to any gene: 9. CDR3 length equals 16 residues. The chain's CDR3 is CASSESTGKKGYEQYF. The CDR3 region has the DNA TGCGCCAGCAGTGAGTCGACAGGGAAGAAGGGGTACGAGCAGTACTTC.

V and J are TRBV15 and TRBJ2-7, with D possibly TRBD2 on 6 matching bases. The ends were cut back, 5 bases at V and 3 bases at J, with 14 bases in the middle. The CDR3 contains 14 residues. The germline V gene encodes CDR1 LNHNV and CDR2 YYDKDF (reference sequence). CDR3 protein: CATSPVGLNYEQYF. In DNA, the CDR3 is TGTGCCACCAGCCCGGTTGGACTAAACTACGAGCAGTACTTC.

CDR3 bases: TGTGCCAGCAGCTTGACACCCACGAACACTGAAGCTTTCTTT. Protein product: CASSLTPTNTEAFF. The rearrangement links TRBV5-6 to TRBJ1-1; D is undetermined. V dropped 1 base and J dropped 1 base, with 8 bases sitting between them. The CDR3 runs to 14 residues. Germline values: CDR1 SGHDT, CDR2 YYEEEE.

The rearrangement links TRBV3-1 (or the pseudogene TRBV3-2) to TRBJ2-2; perhaps TRBD1 as D (6 bases). This CDR3 has 16 residues. Per the germline V gene, CDR1 is LGHDT and CDR2 is YNNKEL (reference sequence). V was clipped by 3 bases and J by 1 base, with 12 bases between them. The CDR3 bases are TGTGCCAGCAGCCAGTGGCTGACAGGGAACACCGGGGAGCTGTTTTTT. It codes for CASSQWLTGNTGELFF.